This entry lists 31 T cell receptor beta chains sequenced from one sample in a study of OX40 agonist ivuxolimab in advanced cancers. The method was immunoSEQ multiplex PCR; TCRdb's version includes in-frame clones alone and lacks a portion of them. This table has 70,000 to 95,000 clones, about 93% appearing once. The sequencing here drew on CD4+ or CD8+ T cells sorted from blood, taken in a trial of the OX40 agonist ivuxolimab. Receptors were obtained from an adult with an advanced solid tumor such as melanoma, head and neck, liver or kidney cancer.

V usage is TRBV7-9 and J usage is TRBJ2-7, with 7 positions matching TRBD1. There are 15 residues in the CDR3. Trimming at V came to 0 bases and at J to 4 bases, leaving 6 bases not matched to a gene. CDR1 and CDR2 from the germline V gene are SEHNR and FQNEAQ (reference sequence). In DNA, the CDR3 is TGTGCCAGCAGCTTAGCAGGGGGCCTGCTGTACGAGCAGTACTTC. It translates to CASSLAGGLLYEQYF.

This rearrangement joins TRBV7-9 to TRBJ2-7; the match to TRBD1 covers 8 bases. V shed 4 bases and J 5 bases; nucleotides not matched to a gene: 4. CDR3 size: 13 residues. CDR1 SEHNR and CDR2 FQNEAQ come from the germline V gene (reference sequence). CDR3 amino acids: CASSWTGHDEQYF. CDR3 DNA: TGTGCCAGCAGCTGGACAGGGCACGACGAGCAGTACTTC.

This chain uses TRBV15 with TRBJ1-1; D not certain. This CDR3 spans 14 amino acids. Germline V gives CDR1 LNHNV, CDR2 YYDKDF (reference sequence). The V end was cut by 1 base, the J end by 1 base, with 7 bases between. This chain's CDR3 is CATSRVGQNTEAFF. CDR3 in DNA: TGTGCCACCAGCAGAGTAGGGCAGAACACTGAAGCTTTCTTT.

This rearrangement joins TRBV4-3 to TRBJ2-5; D gene uncertain. Germline V gene sequence: CDR1 LGHNA, CDR2 YSLEER. Trimming cost V 0 bases and J 5 bases, with 10 bases left between them. The CDR3 spans 14 residues. DNA of the CDR3: TGCGCCAGCAGCCAAGATTGGGGTGGGGAGACCCAGTACTTC. This gives the protein CASSQDWGGETQYF.

This chain links TRBV28 with TRBJ1-1; D ambiguous. V lost 3 bases to trimming and J lost 0 bases, with 14 bases between them. The CDR3 spans 16 residues. Germline V CDR1 and CDR2: MDHEN, SYDVKM. The CDR3 region has the DNA TGTGCCAGCAGTTTCGTTCTCCAGCTAATGAACACTGAAGCTTTCTTT. Its translation: CASSFVLQLMNTEAFF. Complete variable domain (other parts from reference TRBV28 and TRBJ1-1): DVKVTQSSRYLVKRTGEKVFLECVQDMDHENMFWYRQDPGLGLRLIYFSYDVKMKEKGDIPEGYSVSREKKERFSLILESASTNQTSMYLCASSFVLQLMNTEAFFGQGTRLTVV.

The gene calls are TRBV4-1 and TRBJ2-5; D remains ambiguous. Germline V gene data show CDR1 as MGHRA and CDR2 as YSYEKL. V was cut by 0 bases and J by 5 bases, with 13 bases left in between. This CDR3 has 15 amino acids. The CDR3 region has the DNA TGCGCCAGCAGCCAAGATAGAGGCCGTTGGGAGACCCAGTACTTC. As protein: CASSQDRGRWETQYF.

On this clone itself: The sample contains more than one DNA sequence encoding this CDR3. The chain employs TRBV5-4 and TRBJ2-7; 12 nucleotides agree with TRBD1. V dropped 3 bases and J dropped 3; count of bases not matched to a gene: 4. This CDR3 is 15 amino acids long. Germline CDR1 SGHNT, CDR2 YYREEE (reference sequence). This CDR3 reads CASSYGTGGDYEQYF. The CDR3 DNA sequence: TGTGCCAGCAGCTACGGGACAGGGGGCGACTACGAGCAGTACTTC.

This sequence joins TRBV12-5 and TRBJ1-2; D may be TRBD1 (5 bases). CDR1 is LGHNT and CDR2 is FRNRAP in the germline V gene. V lost 3 bases and J 0 bases, leaving 20 bases between the germline ends. CDR3 length equals 18 residues. The CDR3 DNA follows: TGTGCTAGTGGTTTCCTCTTGGGGAGGGGATTTGCTAACTATGGCTACACCTTC. This encodes CASGFLLGRGFANYGYTF. The variable domain in full, completed from reference TRBV12-5 and TRBJ1-2, reads DARVTQTPRHKVTEMGQEVTMRCQPILGHNTVFWYRQTMMQGLELLAYFRNRAPLDDSGMPKDRFSAEMPDATLATLKIQPSEPRDSAVYFCASGFLLGRGFANYGYTFGSGTRLTVV.

The CDR3 spells CASSQLQGWGEAFF. The CDR3, as DNA: TGTGCCAGCAGCCAGCTACAGGGATGGGGTGAAGCTTTCTTT. V and J are TRBV7-3 and TRBJ1-1, with D maybe TRBD1 (6 bases). The germline V gene has CDR1 SGHTA and CDR2 FQGTGA. This CDR3 has 14 amino acids. Between the trimmed V and J ends, which lost 5 bases and 7 bases, there was a span of 17 bases. The variable domain in full, with the rest retrieved from reference TRBV7-3 and TRBJ1-1, is GAGVSQTPSNKVTEKGKYVELRCDPISGHTALYWYRQSLGQGPEFLIYFQGTGAADDSGLPNDRFFAVRPEGSVSTLKIQRTERGDSAVYLCASSQLQGWGEAFFGQGTRLTVV.

V is TRBV6-6 and J is TRBJ1-1, with 8 bases fitting TRBD1. The CDR3 is 14 amino acids. V dropped 3 bases and J dropped 4; count of bases not matched to a gene: 4. Per germline, CDR1 MNHNY and CDR2 SVGAGI (reference sequence). CDR3 nucleotide sequence: TGTGCCAGCAGTTATATTACAGGGGGCACTGAAGCTTTCTTT. This encodes CASSYITGGTEAFF.

This clone was seen once. J is TRBJ2-1 and V is TRBV5-4; TRBD2 is a possible D gene (6 bases). This CDR3 is built from 14 residues. CDR1 is SGHNT and CDR2 is YYREEE in the germline V gene (reference sequence). Trimming removed 1 base at V and 5 bases at J, with 10 bases between. The CDR3 nucleotides are TGTGCCAGCAGCTTGTGGGACTTCAACAATGAGCAGTTCTTC. Residues: CASSLWDFNNEQFF. Drawing the rest from reference TRBV5-4 and TRBJ2-1, the complete variable domain is ETGVTQSPTHLIKTRGQQVTLRCSSQSGHNTVSWYQQALGQGPQFIFQYYREEENGRGNFPPRFSGLQFPNYSSELNVNALELDDSALYLCASSLWDFNNEQFFGPGTRLTVL.

This clone showed up just once. The chain uses TRBV5-1 and TRBJ1-1; D is perhaps TRBD1 (5 bases). Germline assignment: CDR1 SGHRS and CDR2 YFSETQ. The CDR3 is 16 residues long. The V and J ends lost 2 bases and 0 bases respectively, with 14 bases between them. The CDR3 bases are TGCGCCAGCAGCTTTTTTACAGGAGCCATGAACACTGAAGCTTTCTTT. Its translation: CASSFFTGAMNTEAFF.

Notes on this clone: Different DNA sequences within this sample yield the same CDR3. The rearrangement joins TRBV4-3 to TRBJ2-3, with D perhaps TRBD2 (6 bases). The V and J ends lost 0 bases and 3 bases respectively, with 10 bases between them. CDR1 and CDR2 from the germline V gene are LGHNA and YSLEER. The CDR3 spans 15 residues. The chain's CDR3 is CASSQDGTGTDTQYF. DNA of the CDR3: TGCGCCAGCAGCCAAGATGGGACTGGTACAGATACGCAGTATTTT.

The J gene is TRBJ2-7, the V gene TRBV9, with D perhaps assigned TRBD1 or TRBD2 (5 bases each). The V gene's germline CDR1 is SGDLS and CDR2 YYNGEE. The CDR3 has 14 residues. V dropped 3 bases and J dropped 2 bases, with 12 bases sitting between them. The CDR3 loop is CASSGWDGTYEQYF. CDR3 nucleotides: TGTGCCAGCAGCGGGTGGGACGGCACCTACGAGCAGTACTTC.

The chain joins TRBV10-1 to TRBJ2-3; D not certain. This CDR3 region has 13 residues. Trimming left V 8 bases short and J 1 base short, with 10 bases between. From germline, CDR1 is WNHNN and CDR2 SYGVQD (reference sequence). In nucleotides, the CDR3 is TGCGCCAGCTCTCGACTTCGCACAGATACGCAGTATTTT. This codes for CASSRLRTDTQYF.

V and J are TRBV7-3 and TRBJ2-1; the D gene is possibly TRBD2 (5 bases). This CDR3 is built from 17 residues. V was cut by 0 bases and J by 2 bases, with 14 bases left in between. CDR1 and CDR2 (germline): SGHTA, FQGTGA. For the CDR3, the DNA is TGTGCCAGCAGCTTAACGGTCGGAGCGGCCACCTACAATGAGCAGTTCTTC. This encodes CASSLTVGAATYNEQFF.

The chain couples TRBV28 to TRBJ2-7; 9 bases align to TRBD2. The CDR3 sequence is 16 residues long. The V segment lost 5 bases and the J segment 1 base; nucleotides outside the gene matches: 9. Germline assignment: CDR1 MDHEN and CDR2 SYDVKM. The CDR3 DNA follows: TGTGCCAGCAGTCCCCCGGGACTAGCCTATTCCTACGAGCAGTACTTC. It codes for CASSPPGLAYSYEQYF.

This clone was observed once. This chain connects TRBV4-3 to TRBJ1-1, with D unresolved. The length of the CDR3 is 14 residues. V lost 1 base to trimming and J lost 3 bases, with 9 bases between them. From germline, CDR1 is LGHNA and CDR2 YSLEER. This chain's CDR3 is CASSQALRYTEAFF. CDR3 nucleotide sequence: TGCGCCAGCAGCCAAGCCTTACGATACACTGAAGCTTTCTTT.

The chain is built from TRBV7-2 and TRBJ2-3, with a weak D call TRBD2 (5 bases). Germline V gives CDR1 SGHTA, CDR2 FQGNSA. The length of the CDR3 is 16 residues. Trimming pared 1 base from V and 4 bases from J, leaving 15 bases between. CDR3 DNA: TGTGCCAGCAGCTTAGGGGGTAGGCTGGAGGCAGATACGCAGTATTTT. Its translation is CASSLGGRLEADTQYF.

This clone was found a few times. The rearrangement links TRBV4-3 to TRBJ2-5; D may correspond to TRBD1 or TRBD2 (5 bases each). Germline loops: CDR1 LGHNA, CDR2 YSLEER. V was shortened by 0 bases and J by 5 bases, with 13 bases between the two germline ends. CDR3 size: 15 residues. CDR3 residues: CASSQDSGPRETQYF. CDR3 nucleotide sequence: TGCGCCAGCAGCCAAGATTCGGGGCCCCGGGAGACCCAGTACTTC.

The gene calls are TRBV7-6 and TRBJ1-1, with D perhaps TRBD1 (5 bases). The V end lost 8 bases, the J end lost 5 bases, and 12 bases lay between the germline ends. Germline CDR1 reads SGHVS; CDR2 reads FNYEAQ. The CDR3 is 12 amino acids. The CDR3 coding sequence is TGTGCCAGCTGGGGACTTGGGACTGAAGCTTTCTTT. It translates to CASWGLGTEAFF.

The chain carries TRBV5-5 and TRBJ2-5; 9 bases fit TRBD2. This CDR3 comprises 17 residues. CDR1 and CDR2 (germline): SGHKS, YYEKEE (reference sequence). The V segment lost 0 bases and the J segment 5 bases; nucleotides outside the gene matches: 11. The CDR3: CASSLEVSGGFFETQYF. The CDR3 DNA is TGTGCCAGCAGCTTGGAGGTTAGCGGGGGTTTTTTTGAGACCCAGTACTTC.

This sequence joins TRBV4-1 and TRBJ2-7; 7 bases are a match to TRBD1. CDR3 length equals 14 residues. CDR1 and CDR2 from the germline V gene are MGHRA and YSYEKL. J was trimmed by 5 bases and V by 3 bases; bases with no gene match: 7. CDR3 residues: CASSHSDDRDEQYF. DNA for the CDR3: TGCGCCAGCAGCCACTCAGATGACAGGGACGAGCAGTACTTC.

This chain connects TRBV27 to TRBJ1-1; 10 bases line up with TRBD1. The germline gives CDR1 MNHEY, CDR2 SMNVEV (reference sequence). There are 15 residues in the CDR3. With V trimmed by 6 bases and J by 5 bases, 9 bases remained unmatched. CDR3 nucleotides: TGTGCCAGCAGACCGGCCGGGACAGGGGTTACTGAAGCTTTCTTT. Amino acid sequence: CASRPAGTGVTEAFF.

This sequence joins TRBV7-9 and TRBJ1-1; 7 nucleotides match TRBD1. The CDR3 contains 14 residues. Germline V CDR1 and CDR2: SEHNR, FQNEAQ (reference sequence). V lost 5 bases and J lost 5; bases outside the gene matches: 8. CDR3 sequence: CASSPRQGGTEAFF. The CDR3 nucleotides read TGTGCCAGCAGCCCCCGCCAGGGGGGGACTGAAGCTTTCTTT.

In DNA form, the CDR3 reads TGTGCCACCCTCGGGACAGGACCCCTTGGGCGTGGGTACGAGCAGTACTTC. Translated, it gives CATLGTGPLGRGYEQYF. The V gene is TRBV25-1, the J gene TRBJ2-7, with TRBD1 matching over 8 bases. With 10 bases clipped from V and 4 bases from J, the junction kept 21 bases outside the gene matches. The CDR3 extends over 17 amino acids. The germline V gene has CDR1 MGHDK and CDR2 SYGVNS.

This rearrangement joins TRBV5-1 to TRBJ2-7; D not resolved. Germline V CDR1 and CDR2: SGHRS, YFSETQ. Trimming shortened V by 0 bases and J by 7 bases, and 11 bases separated the two germline ends. The CDR3 is 13 amino acids. The CDR3 DNA reads as TGCGCCAGCAGCTTGGGACCTTCCAGGGAGCAGTACTTC. Its protein product is CASSLGPSREQYF.

This sequence joins TRBV4-2 and TRBJ2-5; D possibly corresponds to TRBD1 (5 bases). The DNA end lines up better with TRBJ2-7; the J call may be wrong. CDR3 length: 15 residues. The germline V gene encodes CDR1 LGHNA and CDR2 YNFKEQ. For the CDR3, the DNA is TGTGCCAGCAGCCAAGGACAGTCGTCCTCCTACGAGCAGTACTTC. Translation: CASSQGQSSSYEQYF.

The chain carries TRBV4-3 and TRBJ2-7, with 10 bases lining up with TRBD1. The CDR3 is 14 residues long. After removal of 3 bases from V and 3 bases from J, the junction contained 2 bases not matched to a gene. CDR1 and CDR2 from the germline V gene are LGHNA and YSLEER. CDR3 in DNA: TGCGCCAGCAGCCACGGACAGGGGGTCTACGAGCAGTACTTC. Translated, it gives CASSHGQGVYEQYF.

The gene calls are TRBV29-1 and TRBJ2-2, with 7 bases identical to TRBD2. The junction had 6 bases not matched to a gene; V was cut back by 5 bases and J by 6 bases. CDR1 and CDR2 from the germline V gene are SQVTM and ANQGSEA. The CDR3 is made up of 13 amino acids. CDR3 in amino acids: CSVTGGSPGELFF. The CDR3 region has the DNA TGCAGCGTTACTGGCGGGAGTCCCGGGGAGCTGTTTTTT.

The J gene is TRBJ2-1, the V gene TRBV2; D is unclear. This CDR3 contains 13 residues. Per the germline V gene, CDR1 is SNHLY and CDR2 is FYNNEI. Trimming shortened V by 2 bases and J by 3 bases, and 5 bases separated the two germline ends. The CDR3 region has the DNA TGTGCCAGCAGTGAAAGGGACTACAATGAGCAGTTCTTC. It translates to CASSERDYNEQFF.